This TCR beta chain was identified in a study of response to subunit inactivated influenza vaccine. TCRdb recomputed calls from the RT-PCR reads with MiXCR, one row per CDR3 protein. The sample holds 400,000 to 550,000 distinct CDR3 sequences, around 25% seen once. This clonotype was picked up many times. The antigen is undetermined. Study-level findings and limits: The authors proposed limited new T cell recruitment per seasonal influenza vaccination.

The ends were cut back, 2 bases at V and 4 bases at J, with 4 bases in the middle. Looked up from germline, CDR1 is SGHAT and CDR2 is FQNNGV. This CDR3 spans 12 amino acids. The sample was CD4+ T cells sorted from PBMCs, taken approximately 5 days after vaccination. This receptor was taken from a man over 45 who received an inactivated influenza vaccine. The chain is built from TRBV11-2 and TRBJ2-3; D is unresolved. The CDR3 region has the DNA TGTGCCAGCAGCTTATCTCCAGATACGCAGTATTTT. It translates to CASSLSPDTQYF.